This T cell receptor beta chain was profiled in a study of human T cells and chemical hapten exposure. Whole-study context: Patients got weekly scalp diphenylcyclopropenone doses over the approximately 25-week study.

The time point here: patch test 1, 2 weeks after DPC sensitization. Described treatment: therapeutic diphenylcyclopropenone sensitization with weekly scalp DPC. Every donor had alopecia and was 18 to 70 years old; all were suitable for DPC. This CDR3 contains 15 residues. V gave up 4 bases and J gave up 7 bases; unmatched junction bases: 13. Germline CDR1 and CDR2: DFQATT and SNEGSKA (reference sequence). From the RACE reads, TCRdb called clonotypes with MiXCR, one entry per CDR3 protein. This table has around 380,000 distinct CDR3 sequences, nearly 5% appearing once. This clonotype was counted only a few times.

The starting material was whole blood, obtained in connection with sensitization to the hapten diphenylcyclopropenone (DPC). This sequence joins TRBV20-1 and TRBJ1-5; 7 bases match TRBD1. This clonotype was obtained from a woman aged 50 to 60 with alopecia areata. Some clones in this sample may be carry-over from other donors' samples. The CDR3 DNA is TGCAGTGCTACCATGGAGCAGGGGGAAGGGCAGCCCCAGCATTTT. Its translation: CSATMEQGEGQPQHF.